Here is one T cell receptor (beta chain) with its context. This clonotype was seen repeatedly, ten times or more. Its antigen remains unidentified. Base qualities were left out, and no much larger clone turns up one base away. In the germline V gene, CDR1 corresponds to MDHEN and CDR2 to SYDVKM. The CDR3 holds 16 amino acids from the cysteine to the phenylalanine. Only the CDR3 portion is preserved as DNA: 48 bases, with reading frame beginning at the first base. Cut back by 6 bases and 2 bases, the V and J ends lie 17 bases apart. These data are taken from a study of T cells in Graves' hyperthyroidism and ophthalmopathy (dated by TCRdb to between 2018 and 2020). Looking at the study overall: Peripheral blood was sampled at the time of initial diagnosis, prior to any treatment. To identify TCR V-J signatures that set the groups apart, the researchers used a discovery cohort of 100 patients, made up of about 44 with Graves' ophthalmopathy and about 59 with stable Graves' hyperthyroidism. An independent validation cohort of 18 to 20 hyperthyroidism patients and 17 patients who later progressed to ophthalmopathy tested prospective prediction of ophthalmopathy. The 100 discovery patients were randomly divided into training and test sets at a 7:3 ratio. In addition, the study compared T-cell repertoires in thyroid tissue and in blood from roughly 6 Graves' hyperthyroidism patients. After blood sampling, hyperthyroidism patients were treated with methimazole at a starting dose of 30 mg daily, and ophthalmopathy patients were treated with high-dose intravenous methylprednisolone. According to the paper, TCR Vbeta CDR3 sequencing was carried out on approximately 140 peripheral blood samples, which came from fewer than 50 ophthalmopathy, around 74 hyperthyroidism and about 17 progressor patients.

Ophthalmopathy patients had moderately to severely active disease, with a Clinical Activity Score of 3 or more, a NOSPECS grade of 4 or more, and a disease duration of less than 3 months. Exclusion was applied to patients with uncontrolled infections, other autoimmune diseases, pregnancy or lactation. Diagnoses were based on clinical symptoms, serum thyroxine and TRAb, thyroid ultrasound and orbital computed tomography. PBMCs were separated from 10 ml of fresh peripheral blood using Ficoll-Paque density gradient centrifugation. Total RNA was extracted using Trizol reagent, and RNA quality was assessed on an Agilent 2100 Bioanalyzer. Broader findings and caveats from the paper: No statistical method was used to fix the sample size in advance, and group allocation was not hidden from the investigators. In validation, the model predicted progression to ophthalmopathy a median of roughly 6.2 months before onset, with approximately 71% sensitivity and about 72% specificity. Most expanded thyroid clonotypes (frequency above 0.001) were also detected in blood, a finding suggesting that blood repertoires may reflect thyroid immune responses. A model built on a 13 V-J signature distinguished ophthalmopathy from stable hyperthyroidism, reaching approximately 89% sensitivity and approximately 81% specificity in cross-validation and 80%/75% in testing.

TCR beta CDR3 regions were amplified from RNA transcripts. For the first round of RT-PCR on the TCR CDR3, the HTBI primer set was used together with the Qiagen OneStep RT-PCR kit. The libraries were constructed in a second round of multiplex PCR and then size-selected and purified. Sequencing of the libraries was done on an Illumina HiSeq2000 using paired-end 100 bp reads. Per the original workflow: Raw data were processed with SOAPnuke, discarding reads with adapters, uncalled bases, mean Phred below 15, or no exact constant-primer or identifier match. COPE v1.2.5 was used to merge high-quality paired reads, and clonotypes were defined as unique nucleotide sequences. Clonotypes were aligned to IMGT TRBV, TRBD and TRBJ reference segments using MiTCR v1.1. Analysis was restricted to V-J combinations with a frequency above 0.0001, which covered roughly 99% of repertoires. The TCS score was defined as F50 (clonal expansion) divided by E x V (chaos), with BLOSUM62-based TCRdist calculated between CDR3 peptides within each V-J. Welch's t-statistics and random forest reduced around 510 V-J features to about 13, which were used in a naive Bayes classifier (R e1071). TCRdb's own reprocessing of the public reads used fastp at Q25 and MiXCR and kept productive beta chains. Rows matching on CDR3 protein sequence are summarized as one entry with the most common DNA and genes. TCRdb's processing, not the authors' own work, is the source of the V and J calls. Across this sample there are approximately 380,000 distinct CDR3 sequences, with roughly 18% seen only once. 35% to 50% of the sample goes to the ten largest clones.

The clonotype comes from a man aged 18 to 30 with Graves' ophthalmopathy. The sample was blood. The chain employs TRBV28 and TRBJ1-5; the D gene is perhaps TRBD1, from 6 matching bases. In nucleotides, the sequence is TGTGCCAGCAGCTCGTCACTGAGGGGGGGCAATCAGCCCCAGCATTTT. The translation is CASSSSLRGGNQPQHF.